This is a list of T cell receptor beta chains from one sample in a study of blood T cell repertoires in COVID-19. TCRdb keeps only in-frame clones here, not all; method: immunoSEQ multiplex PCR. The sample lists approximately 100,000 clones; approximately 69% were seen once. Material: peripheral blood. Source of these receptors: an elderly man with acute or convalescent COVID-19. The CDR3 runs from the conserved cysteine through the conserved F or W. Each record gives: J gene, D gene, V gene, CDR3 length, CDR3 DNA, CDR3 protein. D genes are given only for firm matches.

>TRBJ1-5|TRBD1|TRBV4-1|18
TGCGCCAGCAGCCAAGAGACAGGGGCCTTGAGGAGCAATCAGCCCCAGCATTTT
CASSQETGALRSNQPQHF
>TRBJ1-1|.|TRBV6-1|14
TGTGCCAGCAGTGAGGGGCCTAGGGACACTGAAGCTTTCTTT
CASSEGPRDTEAFF
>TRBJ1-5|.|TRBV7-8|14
TGTGCCAGCAGCCACGGACAGACCAATCAGCCCCAGCATTTT
CASSHGQTNQPQHF
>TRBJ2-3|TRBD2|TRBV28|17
TGTGCCAGCAGTTTTGTCCGCGCGGGAGAGGCGGAAGATACGCAGTATTTT
CASSFVRAGEAEDTQYF
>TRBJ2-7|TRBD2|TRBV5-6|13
TGTGCCAGCAGCAAGAGCGGGAGATACGAGCAGTACTTC
CASSKSGRYEQYF
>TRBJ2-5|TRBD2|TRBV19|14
TGTGCCAGTAGTAGGGGACTAGCTGTGGAGACCCAGTACTTC
CASSRGLAVETQYF
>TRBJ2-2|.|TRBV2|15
TGTGCCAGCAGTGATCGGGGGGCGAGCACCGGGGAGCTGTTTTTT
CASSDRGASTGELFF
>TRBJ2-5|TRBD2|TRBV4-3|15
TGCGCCAGCAGCCAAGCGGGAGGCCCCCAAGAGACCCAGTACTTC
CASSQAGGPQETQYF
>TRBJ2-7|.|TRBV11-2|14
TGTGCCAGCAGCTTACCCTACCGAGGGTCGGAGCAGTACTTC
CASSLPYRGSEQYF
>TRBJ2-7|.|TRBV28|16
TGTGCCAGCAGTTTCGATCTCCTATCGATTGCCTACGAGCAGTACTTC
CASSFDLLSIAYEQYF
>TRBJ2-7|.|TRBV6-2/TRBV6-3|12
TGTGCCAGCAGTTACCCAAGCCACGAGCAGTACTTC
CASSYPSHEQYF
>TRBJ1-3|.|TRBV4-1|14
TGCGCCAGCAGCCAAGATCCCGGGAGAAACACCATATATTTT
CASSQDPGRNTIYF
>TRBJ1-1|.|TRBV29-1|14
TGCAGCGTTGACGGGTCGGTTATGAACACTGAAGCTTTCTTT
CSVDGSVMNTEAFF